Following are 23 T cell receptor beta chains from one sample sequenced in a study of Ad26.COV2.S vaccination and SARS-CoV-2 variants. The data were produced by immunoSEQ multiplex PCR, yet TCRdb's version contains in-frame clones alone and is incomplete. The data contain 300,000 to 350,000 clones, about nine tenths of them singletons. Treatment noted: about 20 received Ad26.COV2.S at low or high dose, single or two shots; about 5 received placebo; per-sample allocation not given. The investigators took samples on day 63 after the first vaccine or placebo injection. The sample in question was peripheral blood, obtained in a trial of Ad26.COV2.S vaccine versus placebo. These receptor sequences come from a person between 18 and 60 years old who received the Ad26.COV2.S COVID-19 vaccine or a placebo.

This chain links TRBV11-2 with TRBJ1-1; D is perhaps TRBD1 (6 bases). Germline V gene data show CDR1 as SGHAT and CDR2 as FQNNGV. This CDR3 is 14 amino acids long. V was pared by 8 bases and J by 5 bases, with 18 bases between. CDR3 DNA sequence: TGTGCCAGCGACACAGGGATTTTGGGGACTGAAGCTTTCTTT. This translates into CASDTGILGTEAFF.

The chain joins TRBV7-2 to TRBJ1-2; possible D gene TRBD1, 6 bases. CDR1 and CDR2 (germline): SGHTA, FQGNSA. This CDR3 is 14 amino acids long. V lost 4 bases to trimming and J lost 4 bases, with 13 bases between them. CDR3 sequence (DNA): TGTGCCAGCAGCTCAAGGGGGGAAGGCTATGGCTACACCTTC. Amino acid sequence: CASSSRGEGYGYTF.

The CDR3 here is CASSPWQGGGNGYTF. As DNA, the CDR3 is TGTGCCAGCAGCCCTTGGCAGGGGGGCGGAAATGGCTACACCTTC. The rearrangement joins TRBV4-2 to TRBJ1-2; TRBD1 matches at 7 bases. The junction had 11 bases not matched to a gene; V was cut back by 4 bases and J by 6 bases. Per the germline V gene, CDR1 is LGHNA and CDR2 is YNFKEQ. CDR3 length: 15 amino acids.

The chain joins TRBV6-5 to TRBJ1-2; possibly TRBD1 for D (5 bases). The V end was cut by 2 bases, the J end by 1 base, with 8 bases between. This CDR3 comprises 14 residues. The V gene's germline CDR1 is MNHEY and CDR2 SVGAGI. The CDR3 spells CASSYDRFNYGYTF. CDR3 DNA sequence: TGTGCCAGCAGTTACGACAGATTTAACTATGGCTACACCTTC.

Regarding this clone: This sample includes further DNA sequences coding for the same CDR3. The chain joins TRBV18 to TRBJ2-2; the D is unclear. The length of the CDR3 is 12 residues. The V and J ends lost 3 bases and 2 bases respectively, with 1 base between them. CDR1 is KGHSH and CDR2 is LQKENI in the germline V gene. In DNA, the CDR3 is TGTGCCAGCTCACCTAACACCGGGGAGCTGTTTTTT. Residues: CASSPNTGELFF.

Note on this clone: Other DNA sequences in the sample encode the same CDR3. As DNA, the CDR3 is TGCAGTGCTCACAAGAACACTGAAGCTTTCTTT. Its translation: CSAHKNTEAFF. This chain connects TRBV20-1 to TRBJ1-1; no firm D call. The germline V and J ends were trimmed by 5 bases and 1 base, with 5 bases remaining between them. CDR1 DFQATT and CDR2 SNEGSKA come from the germline V gene (reference sequence). This CDR3 is 11 amino acids long.

This chain uses TRBV29-1 with TRBJ2-1; 8 bases match TRBD2. V shed 7 bases, J shed 5 bases, and the junction held 19 bases outside the gene matches. This CDR3 comprises 17 residues. Germline CDR1 and CDR2: SQVTM and ANQGSEA. The CDR3 here is CSAMAGGGSIRNNEQFF. CDR3 in DNA: TGCAGCGCCATGGCCGGGGGGGGCAGCATAAGGAACAATGAGCAGTTCTTC.

This clone was counted once. The V gene is TRBV19, the J gene TRBJ1-5; TRBD1 agrees at 10 bases. The CDR3 loop spans 16 amino acids. V shed 4 bases and J 7 bases; nucleotides not matched to a gene: 10. In germline, CDR1 is LNHDA, CDR2 SQIVND (reference sequence). The CDR3 sequence: CASSTIDRGLRQPQHF. Here the CDR3 DNA reads TGTGCCAGTAGTACCATCGACAGGGGGCTGCGACAGCCCCAGCATTTT. Filled out from reference TRBV19 and TRBJ1-5, the complete variable domain reads DGGITQSPKYLFRKEGQNVTLSCEQNLNHDAMYWYRQDPGQGLRLIYYSQIVNDFQKGDIAEGYSVSREKKESFPLTVTSAQKNPTAFYLCASSTIDRGLRQPQHFGDGTRLSIL.

J is TRBJ2-7 and V is TRBV7-8; 7 positions agree with TRBD1. The junction had 4 bases not matched to a gene; V was cut back by 8 bases and J by 3 bases. Germline V gene sequence: CDR1 SGHVS, CDR2 FQNEAQ. CDR3 length equals 12 residues. This CDR3 is CASGGQSYEQYF. CDR3 sequence (DNA): TGTGCCAGCGGGGGACAGAGCTACGAGCAGTACTTC.

The J gene is TRBJ1-2, the V gene TRBV12-3 or TRBV12-4; D is unclear. V lost 3 bases to trimming and J lost 5 bases, with 7 bases between them. The CDR3 spans 12 residues. For the CDR3, the DNA is TGTGCCAGCAGTTTTGTCTTATATGGCTACACCTTC. Its translation is CASSFVLYGYTF.

This rearrangement joins TRBV6-1 to TRBJ2-7; 10 nucleotides agree with TRBD1. CDR3 size: 15 residues. The J segment lost 1 base and the V segment lost 3 bases, leaving 3 bases of the junction unmatched. CDR1 and CDR2 from the germline V gene are MNHNS and SASEGT. The CDR3 sequence is CASSDRDRGSYEQYF. As DNA, the CDR3 is TGTGCCAGCAGTGATCGGGACAGGGGTTCCTACGAGCAGTACTTC.

The chain combines TRBV21-1 with TRBJ2-3; the table gives TRBD1 as D, unverified against the DNA. TRBV21-1 is a documented pseudogene. This CDR3 is 15 amino acids long. CDR3 sequence reads: CASLVLGASTDTQYF. CDR3 coding DNA: TGTGCCAGCTTAGTCTTGGGGGCGAGCACAGATACGCAGTATTTT.

The chain recombines TRBV5-6 with TRBJ2-1; D is unclear. Germline V gene sequence: CDR1 SGHDT, CDR2 YYEEEE. The CDR3 spans 14 residues. Trimming took off 4 bases at V and 6 bases at J, with 14 bases between the two ends. This CDR3 reads CASSPRQPGNEQFF. The CDR3, as DNA: TGTGCCAGCAGCCCGAGGCAACCCGGCAATGAGCAGTTCTTC.

The chain links TRBV6-1 to TRBJ1-6; D uncertain. The V end was cut by 3 bases, the J end by 4 bases, with 16 bases between. CDR3 length equals 17 residues. The germline CDR1 and CDR2 sequences are MNHNS and SASEGT. The CDR3 sequence is CASSDPVGGFYNSPLHF. For the CDR3, the DNA is TGTGCCAGCAGTGATCCCGTAGGTGGATTTTATAATTCACCCCTCCACTTT.

CDR3 protein: CASSTLAVYGYTF. The CDR3 DNA reads as TGTGCCAGCAGTACCTTGGCAGTCTATGGCTACACCTTC. The chain has TRBV2 and TRBJ1-2; D uncertain. The germline V and J ends were trimmed by 5 bases and 4 bases, with 11 bases remaining between them. The germline V gene has CDR1 SNHLY and CDR2 FYNNEI. The CDR3 has 13 residues.

The V and J genes are TRBV7-9 and TRBJ1-6, with D possibly being TRBD1 (6 bases). Germline values: CDR1 SEHNR, CDR2 FQNEAQ (reference sequence). The CDR3 extends over 15 amino acids. V was pared by 5 bases and J by 8 bases, with 16 bases between. The CDR3 bases are TGTGCCAGCAGCCCCCCAGGGGTTGGGGATTCACCCCTCCACTTT. Its translation: CASSPPGVGDSPLHF.

V and J are TRBV7-2 and TRBJ1-1; no definite D call. The CDR3 loop spans 14 amino acids. Trimming removed 1 base at V and 4 bases at J, with 10 bases between. The germline V gene has CDR1 SGHTA and CDR2 FQGNSA. The CDR3 sequence: CASSLVGGPTEAFF. DNA of the CDR3: TGTGCCAGCAGCTTAGTGGGTGGACCCACTGAAGCTTTCTTT.

This chain links TRBV28 with TRBJ2-7, with 9 bases that match TRBD1. The CDR3 runs to 15 residues. V lost 4 bases, J lost 3 bases, and 7 bases stayed unmatched. The germline CDR1 and CDR2 sequences are MDHEN and SYDVKM. CDR3 nucleotide sequence: TGTGCCAGCAGTTCCCGGACAGGGGATCGCTACGAGCAGTACTTC. Amino acids: CASSSRTGDRYEQYF.

The V and J genes are TRBV2 and TRBJ2-7, with D maybe TRBD2 (5 bases). V was trimmed by 3 bases and J by 4 bases, leaving 10 bases between them. Germline V gene sequence: CDR1 SNHLY, CDR2 FYNNEI. This CDR3 is 13 amino acids long. The CDR3 DNA follows: TGTGCCAGCAGTGATTTCCGGGGTTACGAGCAGTACGTC. Its translation is CASSDFRGYEQYV.

This clone was observed a few times. The rearrangement uses TRBV7-2 and TRBJ2-3; TRBD2 matches 7 bases. The CDR3 loop spans 16 amino acids. V lost 4 bases and J lost 0; bases outside the gene matches: 7. Germline-derived CDR1 and CDR2 are SGHTA and FQGNSA. In DNA, the CDR3 is TGTGCCAGCAGCTCCGGGACTATCTCTAGCACAGATACGCAGTATTTT. This sequence encodes CASSSGTISSTDTQYF.

The rearrangement links TRBV4-1 to TRBJ2-7; the D call may be TRBD1 or TRBD2 (6 bases each). From germline, CDR1 is MGHRA and CDR2 YSYEKL. The CDR3 covers 13 residues. V lost 2 bases and J 6 bases, leaving 11 bases between the germline ends. The CDR3 here is CASSQHPGAEQYV. In DNA form, the CDR3 reads TGCGCCAGCAGCCAACATCCGGGGGCCGAGCAGTACGTC.

The chain employs TRBV7-2 and TRBJ1-2, with D possibly being TRBD1 (6 bases). The ends were cut back, 1 base at V and 8 bases at J, with 11 bases in the middle. The CDR3 extends over 13 amino acids. Germline lookup yields CDR1 SGHTA and CDR2 FQGNSA. CDR3 sequence (DNA): TGTGCCAGCAGCTTAGAGGGGGTAGCGGGCTACACCTTC. Amino acid sequence: CASSLEGVAGYTF. Complete variable domain (other parts from reference TRBV7-2 and TRBJ1-2): GAGVSQSPSNKVTEKGKDVELRCDPISGHTALYWYRQSLGQGLEFLIYFQGNSAPDKSGLPSDRFSAERTGGSVSTLTIQRTQQEDSAVYLCASSLEGVAGYTFGSGTRLTVV.

The V call is TRBV6-1, the J call TRBJ2-7; D gene uncertain. The CDR3 is made up of 11 amino acids. Trimming took off 3 bases at V and 4 bases at J, with 4 bases between the two ends. Germline CDR1 MNHNS, CDR2 SASEGT. The CDR3 sequence is CASSDSYEQYF. The CDR3 DNA is TGTGCCAGCAGTGATAGTTACGAGCAGTACTTC.